This T cell receptor (beta chain) emerged from a study of CD8 T cells in ankylosing spondylitis. Study-wide results and limits: There was a TCR beta motif, made of several highly homologous variants, that appeared characteristic of ankylosing spondylitis blood. Clones linked to disease were reported to show significant enrichment in matched ankylosing spondylitis synovial fluid.

The CDR3 runs 15 residues. CDR1 is MDHEN, CDR2 SYDVKM, per germline. Trimming took 8 bases from V and 3 from J, leaving 17 bases between them. Using quantitative 5'-RACE with molecular barcodes, the authors made TCR beta libraries. TCRdb reprocessed the 5' RACE reads with MiXCR, giving one entry per CDR3 protein. The table has some 840,000 distinct CDR3 sequences, about 10% seen once. A note on this clonotype: The antigen remains unidentified.

The gene calls are TRBV28 and TRBJ2-1; D uncertain. This receptor was identified in a male donor with ankylosing spondylitis. Specimen: blood, either unsorted or a sorted T cell fraction (not recorded which). This CDR3 is CASQKVGLVYNEQFF. The DNA for the CDR3 is TGTGCCAGCCAAAAAGTCGGGCTGGTCTACAATGAGCAGTTCTTC. The entire variable domain, with the rest obtained from reference TRBV28 and TRBJ2-1, is as follows: DVKVTQSSRYLVKRTGEKVFLECVQDMDHENMFWYRQDPGLGLRLIYFSYDVKMKEKGDIPEGYSVSREKKERFSLILESASTNQTSMYLCASQKVGLVYNEQFFGPGTRLTVL.